These T cell receptor beta chains were read from a single sample in a study of T cell changes during pregnancy in multiple sclerosis. Clones were read by immunoSEQ multiplex PCR, and TCRdb kept only the in-frame ones, dropping some. This sample has about 93,000 clones; approximately 90% occur once, and the top ten carry approximately 0.97%. Material: peripheral blood, obtained before pregnancy. The receptors were gathered from a female donor with multiple sclerosis, enrolled in a pregnancy study. CDR3s include the opening cysteine and the closing phenylalanine or tryptophan. The D gene is left open where the match is weak. Expanded clones are given a class, and other clones once, few, many or no size at all.

DNA	CDR3	size	V	J	D
TGTGCCAGCAGCTTAATGTCGGGAGGGGTTTCCTACGAGCAGTACTTC	CASSLMSGGVSYEQYF	-	TRBV7-6	TRBJ2-7	TRBD2
TGCGCCAGCAGCTCCGGGACAGGGGTTCTAATTGAAAAACTGTTTTTT	CASSSGTGVLIEKLFF	-	TRBV5-1	TRBJ1-4	TRBD1
TGTGCCTGGAGGTGGCAGGGTACGGAAAAACTGTTTTTT	CAWRWQGTEKLFF	-	TRBV30	TRBJ1-4	-
TGTGCCAGCGGACAGGTCTCCTACGAGCAGTACTTC	CASGQVSYEQYF	-	TRBV7-2	TRBJ2-7	TRBD1
TGTGCTAGTGGTGACACAGGGGCGAGCGGGGAGCTGTTTTTT	CASGDTGASGELFF	-	TRBV12-5	TRBJ2-2	TRBD1
TGTGCCACCAGCAGAGATCCAAACTCTAACTATGGCTACACCTTC	CATSRDPNSNYGYTF	-	TRBV15	TRBJ1-2	-
TGTGCCAGCAGCCCGGTCGCAAGCTATGGCTACACCTTC	CASSPVASYGYTF	-	TRBV5-4	TRBJ1-2	-
TGCGCCAGCAGCCAAGAGGGGTCCTGGCGGGGGACTGAAGCTTTCTTT	CASSQEGSWRGTEAFF	once	TRBV4-1	TRBJ1-1	-
TGTGCCAGCAGCCAGGACAGGCTAGACAATCAGCCCCAGCATTTT	CASSQDRLDNQPQHF	-	TRBV7-2	TRBJ1-5	TRBD1
TGTGCCAGTAGTAAGGCCCTTCGAGGACATGGCAATCAGCCCCAGCATTTT	CASSKALRGHGNQPQHF	-	TRBV19	TRBJ1-5	-
TGTGCCAGCAGAGGAGCAGCAGGCGGGAGGGCCCCCTACGAGCAGTACTTC	CASRGAAGGRAPYEQYF	once	TRBV27	TRBJ2-7	TRBD2
TGTGCCAGCAGCCTCTGGGGGGGGGACAATGAGCAGTTCTTC	CASSLWGGDNEQFF	-	TRBV9	TRBJ2-1	TRBD2
TGTGCCAGCAGCCCGCGGGAGCCCTCCTACGAGCAGTACTTC	CASSPREPSYEQYF	-	TRBV11-2	TRBJ2-7	TRBD2
TGCGCCAGCAGCCAAGATGGGGGGGGCGCAAGAACTGAAGCTTTCTTT	CASSQDGGGARTEAFF	-	TRBV4-1	TRBJ1-1	-
TGTGCCAGTAATCGGGGGGGGAACACCGGGGAGCTGTTTTTT	CASNRGGNTGELFF	-	TRBV19	TRBJ2-2	TRBD2
TGTGCCAGCCGTTTGCGGGGCTTGAACACTGAAGCTTTCTTT	CASRLRGLNTEAFF	few	TRBV5-6	TRBJ1-1	-
TGTGCCAGCAGTTCCGGGACAGACGGGGCTTTCTTT	CASSSGTDGAFF	-	TRBV28	TRBJ1-1	TRBD1
TGTGCCAGCACCGACTGGCTCGGCGAGCAGTACTTC	CASTDWLGEQYF	once	TRBV6-5	TRBJ2-7	-